This TCR beta chain was found in a study of T-cell reconstitution after alpha-beta-depleted transplantation in children (dated by TCRdb to the mid-2010s). About the study as a whole: Using TCR repertoire profiling, the study followed T-cell immune reconstitution in a quantitative way in children after TCRalphabeta/CD19-depleted allogeneic hematopoietic cell transplantation. Findings and caveats that apply to the study as a whole: In some patients, the high TCRbeta diversity seen at day 60 was put down to recipient T cells and intrathymic progenitors that had survived conditioning. About two months after transplant, the apparently early recovery of alphabetaT-cell counts reportedly depended on just several hundred clones that had expanded rapidly and came from non-depleted graft cells. Hyperexpanded clone frequencies declined over subsequent months; after one year, T-cell counts and TCRbeta diversity were mostly attributed to newly produced T cells.

Library creation used PCR. The run used an Illumina HiSeq 2500. TCR library preparation used molecular barcoding, with unique molecular identifiers applied to normalize quantification of the TCRbeta repertoire. In TCRdb, the public reads were trimmed at Q25 with fastp and aligned with MiXCR, with productive beta chains retained. Merged by CDR3 protein, the rows form single entries marked with the most common genes and DNA. Within this sample are 450,000 to 550,000 distinct CDR3 sequences, with over 9.5% of them counted one time only. Approximately 15% of the sample is in the top ten clones. Remarks on this clonotype: It lacks a known antigen. The record has no base qualities; no much larger clone is one base away.

The label giving this sample's treatment or condition can be read as: allogeneic hematopoietic cell transplantation with graft depleted of TCRalphabeta T cells and CD19 B cells. TCRalphabeta/CD19-depleted allogeneic hematopoietic cell grafts were given to the transplant recipients, all of whom were children. The CDR3 covers 13 residues, taking in both the cysteine and the phenylalanine. Only the CDR3 part of the read is kept: 39 bases, read in frame from the first base. Reading the germline V gene gives CDR1 MDHEN and CDR2 SYDVKM. V and J lose 6 bases and 5 bases, and a span of 14 bases separates them.

The sequencing here drew on PBMCs, mostly from graft donor cells, taken 180 days after TCRalphabeta/CD19-depleted stem cell transplant. This receptor was identified in a female patient aged 2-9 years who had a stem cell transplant for aplastic anemia, so the T cells may come from the graft donor. The sequence links TRBV28 to TRBJ2-7, with no reliable assignment of the D segment. The CDR3 in this case is CASRLPLGHEQYF. DNA sequence: TGTGCCAGCAGGCTACCCCTAGGGCACGAGCAGTACTTC.